This T cell receptor beta chain emerged from a study of T cells in Graves' hyperthyroidism and ophthalmopathy. The overall study: Peripheral blood draws took place at initial diagnosis, ahead of any treatment.

Germline-derived CDR1 and CDR2 are SGHRS and YFSETQ. The CDR3 has 15 residues. The V end was cut by 0 bases, the J end by 3 bases, with 10 bases between. This clonotype was detected many times. Its target is not known. Amplification yielded TCR beta CDR3 regions, with RNA transcripts as the source. During a first-round RT-PCR of the TCR CDR3, the HTBI primer set was used. TCRdb called the multiplex PCR reads again in MiXCR, with one record for every CDR3 protein. The sample carries around 270,000 distinct CDR3 sequences, approximately 19% recorded once. Study-level results: Blood also held most thyroid clonotypes expanded beyond 0.001.

Any patient presenting with uncontrolled infection, other autoimmune disease, pregnancy or lactation was left out. The source of the PBMCs was less than 12 ml of fresh peripheral blood. The chain joins TRBV5-1 to TRBJ2-1; D is undetermined. The sequence derives from a man aged 45-60 years with Graves' ophthalmopathy. Sequencing was carried out using blood. CDR3 DNA: TGCGCCAGCAGCTTGGCCACGGGTCTCTACAATGAGCAGTTCTTC. Residues: CASSLATGLYNEQFF. Based on the CDR3 plus reference TRBV5-1 and TRBJ2-1, the full variable domain is KAGVTQTPRYLIKTRGQQVTLSCSPISGHRSVSWYQQTPGQGLQFLFEYFSETQRNKGNFPGRFSGRQFSNSRSEMNVSTLELGDSALYLCASSLATGLYNEQFFGPGTRLTVL.